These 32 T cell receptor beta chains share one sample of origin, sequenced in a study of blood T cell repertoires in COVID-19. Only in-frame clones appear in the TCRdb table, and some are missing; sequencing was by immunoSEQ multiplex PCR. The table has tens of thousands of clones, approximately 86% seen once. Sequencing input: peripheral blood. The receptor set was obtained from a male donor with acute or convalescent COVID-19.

This CDR3 reads CASSPGQNNSPLHF. CDR3 DNA sequence: TGTGCCAGCTCACCGGGACAGAATAATTCACCCCTCCACTTT. J is TRBJ1-6 and V is TRBV18; 7 bases are a match to TRBD1. With 3 bases clipped from V and 5 bases from J, the junction kept 1 base outside the gene matches. CDR1 KGHSH and CDR2 LQKENI come from the germline V gene. CDR3 length equals 14 residues. Looking up the rest from reference TRBV18 and TRBJ1-6 gives the full variable domain: NAGVMQNPRHLVRRRGQEARLRCSPMKGHSHVYWYRQLPEEGLKFMVYLQKENIIDESGMPKERFSAEFPKEGPSILRIQQVVRGDSAAYFCASSPGQNNSPLHFGNGTRLTVT.

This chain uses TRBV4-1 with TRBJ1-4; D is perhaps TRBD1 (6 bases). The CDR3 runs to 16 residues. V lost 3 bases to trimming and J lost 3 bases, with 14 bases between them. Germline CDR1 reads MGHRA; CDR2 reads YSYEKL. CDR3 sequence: CASSQAQGPSNEKLFF. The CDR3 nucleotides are TGCGCCAGCAGCCAGGCGCAGGGGCCCTCTAATGAAAAACTGTTTTTT.

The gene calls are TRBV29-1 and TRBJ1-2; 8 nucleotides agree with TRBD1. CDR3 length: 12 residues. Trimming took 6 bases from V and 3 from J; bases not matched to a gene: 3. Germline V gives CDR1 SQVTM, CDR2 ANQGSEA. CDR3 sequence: CSVKTGDYGYTF. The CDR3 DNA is TGCAGCGTCAAGACAGGGGACTATGGCTACACCTTC.

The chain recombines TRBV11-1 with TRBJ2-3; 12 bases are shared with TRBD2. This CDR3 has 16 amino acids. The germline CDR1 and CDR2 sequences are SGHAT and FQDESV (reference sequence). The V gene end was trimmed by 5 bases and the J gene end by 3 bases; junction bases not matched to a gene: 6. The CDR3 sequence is CASSPGTSGLTDTQYF. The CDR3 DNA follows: TGTGCCAGCAGCCCTGGGACTAGCGGGCTTACAGATACGCAGTATTTT.

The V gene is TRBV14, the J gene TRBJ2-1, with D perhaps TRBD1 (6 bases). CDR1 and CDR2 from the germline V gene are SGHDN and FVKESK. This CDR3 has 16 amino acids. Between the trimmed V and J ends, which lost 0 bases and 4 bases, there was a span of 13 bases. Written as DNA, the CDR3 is TGTGCCAGCAGCCAAGATCAAGGACAGATATACAATGAGCAGTTCTTC. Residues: CASSQDQGQIYNEQFF.

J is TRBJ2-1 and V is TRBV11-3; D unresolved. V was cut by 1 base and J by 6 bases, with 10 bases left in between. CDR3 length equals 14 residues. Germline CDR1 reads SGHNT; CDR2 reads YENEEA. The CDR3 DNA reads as TGTGCCAGCAGCTTAGGCCAGGTTCCCAATGAGCAGTTCTTC. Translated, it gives CASSLGQVPNEQFF.

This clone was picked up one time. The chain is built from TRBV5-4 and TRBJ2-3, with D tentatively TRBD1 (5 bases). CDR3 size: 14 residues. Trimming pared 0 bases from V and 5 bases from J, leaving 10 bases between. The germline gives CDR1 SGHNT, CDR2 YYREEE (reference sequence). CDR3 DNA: TGTGCCAGCAGCTTGGGTGGGGCCAAAGATACGCAGTATTTT. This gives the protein CASSLGGAKDTQYF.

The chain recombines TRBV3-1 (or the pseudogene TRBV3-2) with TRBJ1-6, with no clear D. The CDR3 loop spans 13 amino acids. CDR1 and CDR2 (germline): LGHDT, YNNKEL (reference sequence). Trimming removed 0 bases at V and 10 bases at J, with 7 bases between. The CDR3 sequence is CASSQESTSPLHF. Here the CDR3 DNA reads TGTGCCAGCAGCCAAGAAAGCACCTCACCCCTCCACTTT.

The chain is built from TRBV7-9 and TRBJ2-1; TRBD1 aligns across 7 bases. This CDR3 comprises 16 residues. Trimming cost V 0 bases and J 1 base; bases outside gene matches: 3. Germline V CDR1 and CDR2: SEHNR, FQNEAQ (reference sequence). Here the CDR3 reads CASSLARDSSYNEQFF. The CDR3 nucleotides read TGTGCCAGCAGCTTAGCCCGGGACAGTTCCTACAATGAGCAGTTCTTC.

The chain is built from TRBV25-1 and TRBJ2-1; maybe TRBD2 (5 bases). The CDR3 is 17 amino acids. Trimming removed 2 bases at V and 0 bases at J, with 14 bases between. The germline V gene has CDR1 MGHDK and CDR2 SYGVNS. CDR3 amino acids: CASSENEGLGSYNEQFF. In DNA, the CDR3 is TGTGCCAGCAGTGAAAATGAGGGCCTGGGCTCCTACAATGAGCAGTTCTTC.

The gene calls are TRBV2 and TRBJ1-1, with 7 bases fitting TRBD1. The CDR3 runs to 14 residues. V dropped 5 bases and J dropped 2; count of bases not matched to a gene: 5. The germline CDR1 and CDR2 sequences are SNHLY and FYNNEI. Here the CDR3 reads CASSRTGVNTEAFF. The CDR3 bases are TGTGCCAGCAGTAGGACAGGTGTTAACACTGAAGCTTTCTTT.

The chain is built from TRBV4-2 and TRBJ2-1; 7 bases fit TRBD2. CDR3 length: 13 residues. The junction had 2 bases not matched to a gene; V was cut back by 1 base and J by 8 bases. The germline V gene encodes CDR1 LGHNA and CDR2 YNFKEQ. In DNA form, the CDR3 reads TGTGCCAGCAGCCAAGTGGGGGGGGATGAGCAGTTCTTC. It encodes CASSQVGGDEQFF.

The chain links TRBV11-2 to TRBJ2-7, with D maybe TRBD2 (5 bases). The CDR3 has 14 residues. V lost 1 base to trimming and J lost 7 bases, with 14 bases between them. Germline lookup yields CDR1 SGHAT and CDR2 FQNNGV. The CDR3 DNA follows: TGTGCCAGCAGCTTAGGACTAAACTACGGGGAGCAGTACTTC. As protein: CASSLGLNYGEQYF.

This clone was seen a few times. The CDR3 coding sequence is TGTGCCAGCAGCTCAACCGACGGGGAGACCCAGTACTTC. It translates to CASSSTDGETQYF. This chain joins TRBV7-3 and TRBJ2-5; D is uncertain. CDR3 length equals 13 residues. Trimming cost V 4 bases and J 5 bases, with 11 bases left between them. Germline assignment: CDR1 SGHTA and CDR2 FQGTGA.

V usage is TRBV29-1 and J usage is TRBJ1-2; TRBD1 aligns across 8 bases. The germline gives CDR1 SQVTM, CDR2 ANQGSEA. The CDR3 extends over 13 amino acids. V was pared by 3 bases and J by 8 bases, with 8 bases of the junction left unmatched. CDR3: CSVEGQGARGYTF. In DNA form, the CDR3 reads TGCAGCGTTGAGGGGCAGGGGGCTCGAGGCTACACCTTC.

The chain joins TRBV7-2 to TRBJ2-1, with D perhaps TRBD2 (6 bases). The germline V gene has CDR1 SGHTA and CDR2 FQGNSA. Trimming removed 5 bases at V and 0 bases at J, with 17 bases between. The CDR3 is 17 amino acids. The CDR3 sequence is CASSLEGLLSSYNEQFF. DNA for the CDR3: TGTGCCAGCAGCCTAGAGGGACTTCTGAGCTCCTACAATGAGCAGTTCTTC.

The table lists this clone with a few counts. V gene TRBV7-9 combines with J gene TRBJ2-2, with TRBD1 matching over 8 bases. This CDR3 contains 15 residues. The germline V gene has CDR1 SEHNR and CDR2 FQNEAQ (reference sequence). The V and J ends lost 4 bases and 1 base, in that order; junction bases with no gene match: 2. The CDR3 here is CASSSTGVNTGELFF. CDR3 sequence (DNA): TGTGCCAGCAGCTCGACAGGGGTGAACACCGGGGAGCTGTTTTTT.

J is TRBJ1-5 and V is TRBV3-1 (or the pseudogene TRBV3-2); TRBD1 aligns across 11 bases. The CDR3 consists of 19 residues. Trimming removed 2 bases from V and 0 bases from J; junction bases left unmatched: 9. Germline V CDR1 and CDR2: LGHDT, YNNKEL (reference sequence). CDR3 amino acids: CASSQPPGQGVDSNQPQHF. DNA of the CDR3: TGTGCCAGCAGCCAACCTCCGGGACAGGGGGTCGATAGCAATCAGCCCCAGCATTTT.

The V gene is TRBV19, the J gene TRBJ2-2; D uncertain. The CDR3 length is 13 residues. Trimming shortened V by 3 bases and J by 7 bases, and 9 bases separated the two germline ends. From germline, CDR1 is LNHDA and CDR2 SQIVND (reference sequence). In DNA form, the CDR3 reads TGTGCCAGTAGTATGGGCCCGAACGGGGAGCTGTTTTTT. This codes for CASSMGPNGELFF.

The CDR3 DNA sequence: TGCGCCAGCAGCGGGGGGACAGCTCGAGAGACCCAGTACTTC. Its translation: CASSGGTARETQYF. The chain carries TRBV5-1 and TRBJ2-5; D may be TRBD1 (7 bases). V lost 4 bases, J lost 4 bases, and 14 bases lay in between. The germline gives CDR1 SGHRS, CDR2 YFSETQ. The CDR3 is 14 amino acids.

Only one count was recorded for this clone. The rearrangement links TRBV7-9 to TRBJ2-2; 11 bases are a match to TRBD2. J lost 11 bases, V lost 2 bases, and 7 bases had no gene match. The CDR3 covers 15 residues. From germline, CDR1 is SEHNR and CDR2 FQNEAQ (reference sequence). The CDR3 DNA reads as TGTGCCAGCAGCTTAAAAACTAGCGGGGGCCTCGAGCTGTTTTTT. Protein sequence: CASSLKTSGGLELFF.

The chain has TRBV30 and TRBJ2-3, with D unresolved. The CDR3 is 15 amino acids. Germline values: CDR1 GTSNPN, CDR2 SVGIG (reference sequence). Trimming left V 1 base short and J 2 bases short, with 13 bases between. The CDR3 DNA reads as TGTGCCTGGAGTGGCGAAGAACGGGTCACAGATACGCAGTATTTT. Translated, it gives CAWSGEERVTDTQYF.

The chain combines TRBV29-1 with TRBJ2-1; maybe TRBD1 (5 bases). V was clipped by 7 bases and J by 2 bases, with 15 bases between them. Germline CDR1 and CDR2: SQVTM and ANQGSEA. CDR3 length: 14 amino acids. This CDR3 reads CSATPPTAYNEQFF. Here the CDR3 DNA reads TGCAGCGCTACCCCGCCGACAGCCTACAATGAGCAGTTCTTC.

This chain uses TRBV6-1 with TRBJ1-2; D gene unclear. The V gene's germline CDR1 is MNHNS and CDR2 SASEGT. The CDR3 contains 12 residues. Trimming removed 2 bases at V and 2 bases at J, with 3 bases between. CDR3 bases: TGTGCCAGCAGTGAACAGAACTATGGCTACACCTTC. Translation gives CASSEQNYGYTF.

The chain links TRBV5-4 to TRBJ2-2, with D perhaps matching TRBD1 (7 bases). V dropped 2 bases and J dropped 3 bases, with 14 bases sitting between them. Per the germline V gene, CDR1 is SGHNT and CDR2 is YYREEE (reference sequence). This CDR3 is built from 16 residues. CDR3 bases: TGTGCCAGCAGCTTTCGACAGGGAGGATACACCGGGGAGCTGTTTTTT. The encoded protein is CASSFRQGGYTGELFF.

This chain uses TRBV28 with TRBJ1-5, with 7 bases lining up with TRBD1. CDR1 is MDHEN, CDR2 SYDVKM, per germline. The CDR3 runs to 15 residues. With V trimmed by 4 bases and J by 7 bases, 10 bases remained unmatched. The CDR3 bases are TGTGCCAGCAGTTCGATCCAGGGGGGCGGACAGCCCCAGCATTTT. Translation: CASSSIQGGGQPQHF.

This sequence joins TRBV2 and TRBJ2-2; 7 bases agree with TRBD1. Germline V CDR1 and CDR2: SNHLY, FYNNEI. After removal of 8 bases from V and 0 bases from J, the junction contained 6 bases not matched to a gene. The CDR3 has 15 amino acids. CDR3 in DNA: TGTGCCAGCGGGGTCGGGACAGCGAACACCGGGGAGCTGTTTTTT. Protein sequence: CASGVGTANTGELFF.

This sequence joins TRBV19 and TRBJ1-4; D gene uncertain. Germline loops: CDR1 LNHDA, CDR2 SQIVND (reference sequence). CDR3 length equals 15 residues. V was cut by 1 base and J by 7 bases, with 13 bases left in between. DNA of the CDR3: TGTGCCAGTAGTATAGGTCGCCGGGGAGGTGAAAAACTGTTTTTT. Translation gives CASSIGRRGGEKLFF.

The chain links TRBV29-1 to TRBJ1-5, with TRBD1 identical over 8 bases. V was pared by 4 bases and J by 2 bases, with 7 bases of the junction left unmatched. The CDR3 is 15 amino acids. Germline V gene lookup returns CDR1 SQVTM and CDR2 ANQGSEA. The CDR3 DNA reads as TGCAGCGTTGCAGGGGGCATCGGTGGCAATCAGCCCCAGCATTTT. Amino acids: CSVAGGIGGNQPQHF. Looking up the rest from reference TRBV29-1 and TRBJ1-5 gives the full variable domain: SAVISQKPSRDICQRGTSLTIQCQVDSQVTMMFWYRQQPGQSLTLIATANQGSEATYESGFVIDKFPISRPNLTFSTLTVSNMSPEDSSIYLCSVAGGIGGNQPQHFGDGTRLSIL.

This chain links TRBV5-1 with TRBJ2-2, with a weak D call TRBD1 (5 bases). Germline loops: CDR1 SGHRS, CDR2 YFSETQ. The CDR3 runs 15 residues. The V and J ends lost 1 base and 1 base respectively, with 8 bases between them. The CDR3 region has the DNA TGCGCCAGCAGCTTGACAGGCATGAACACCGGGGAGCTGTTTTTT. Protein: CASSLTGMNTGELFF.

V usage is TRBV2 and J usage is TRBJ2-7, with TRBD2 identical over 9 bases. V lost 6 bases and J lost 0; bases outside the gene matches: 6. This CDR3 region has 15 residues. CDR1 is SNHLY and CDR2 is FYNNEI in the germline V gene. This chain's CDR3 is CASRVAGVSSYEQYF. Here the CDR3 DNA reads TGTGCCAGCAGGGTAGCGGGGGTCAGCTCCTACGAGCAGTACTTC. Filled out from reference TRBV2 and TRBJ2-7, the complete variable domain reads EPEVTQTPSHQVTQMGQEVILRCVPISNHLYFYWYRQILGQKVEFLVSFYNNEISEKSEIFDDQFSVERPDGSNFTLKIRSTKLEDSAMYFCASRVAGVSSYEQYFGPGTRLTVT.

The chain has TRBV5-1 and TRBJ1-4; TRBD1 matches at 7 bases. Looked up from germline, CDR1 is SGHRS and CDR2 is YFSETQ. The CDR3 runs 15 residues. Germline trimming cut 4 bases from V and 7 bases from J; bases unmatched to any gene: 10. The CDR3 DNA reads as TGCGCCAGCAGCCTGGCCGGGACAGTGACTGAAAAACTGTTTTTT. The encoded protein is CASSLAGTVTEKLFF.